This section outlines one T cell receptor (beta chain) sequence together with its context. Its antigen is as yet unknown. These data are taken from a study of T cells expressing NK-cell markers. At the level of the study: Obtained from sorted CD3+CD56+NKG2C+, CD3+CD56+NKG2C- and CD3+CD56-NKG2C+ T cells were the TCR beta repertoires. Study outcomes and limitations: Expanded NKG2C+ T cell clones had unclear HCMV specificity. Similarly, these clonotypes led the CD3+CD56-NKG2C+ fraction as well in a few donors.

Germline CDR1 MNHEY, CDR2 SMNVEV (reference sequence). The CDR3 contains 13 residues. TCRdb reprocessed the 5' RACE reads and keeps a single row for each CDR3 protein, giving no DNA. The table lists about 380,000 distinct CDR3 sequences. Material: blood T cells: a sorted CD56 or NKG2C T cell subset, CD4+ or CD8+ T cells, or bulk PBMC T cells (not recorded which). The TCR sequence derives from a man aged 18-75 years in good health. The chain is built from TRBV27 and TRBJ1-2; TCRdb indicates TRBD1, and absent DNA this call remains unverified. CDR3 in amino acids: CASSQDRSGGYTF.